This paragraph reports one T cell receptor (beta chain). Its specificity is unknown. Profiled with immunoSEQ multiplex PCR; TCRdb holds only in-frame clones, not every one. The data show about 120,000 clones, 70% to 90% seen once. The data derive from a study of T cell responses to AZD1222 COVID-19 vaccine. Across the study: Whether given at about 4 or about 12 weeks, second doses were pooled. Findings of the study overall: Of the AZD1222 recipients, only 5 to 7 were seropositive at baseline. Unmutated variant regions are reportedly targeted by nearly half of spike-specific TCRs. Clonal diversity was possibly underestimated, and the donors were mostly white British, with more females.

CDR1 is MNHEY and CDR2 is SVGAGI in the germline V gene. V lost 6 bases and J 2 bases, leaving 14 bases between the germline ends. The length of the CDR3 is 14 residues. The genes are TRBV6-5 and TRBJ2-7; D tentatively reads TRBD1 or TRBD2 (6 bases each). The specimen comprised peripheral blood, sampled on day 0 of AZD1222 vaccination. The TCR originated in an adult in good health. The CDR3 sequence is CASRIGGGTYEQYF. The CDR3 DNA is TGTGCCAGCAGGATAGGAGGGGGTACCTACGAGCAGTACTTC.